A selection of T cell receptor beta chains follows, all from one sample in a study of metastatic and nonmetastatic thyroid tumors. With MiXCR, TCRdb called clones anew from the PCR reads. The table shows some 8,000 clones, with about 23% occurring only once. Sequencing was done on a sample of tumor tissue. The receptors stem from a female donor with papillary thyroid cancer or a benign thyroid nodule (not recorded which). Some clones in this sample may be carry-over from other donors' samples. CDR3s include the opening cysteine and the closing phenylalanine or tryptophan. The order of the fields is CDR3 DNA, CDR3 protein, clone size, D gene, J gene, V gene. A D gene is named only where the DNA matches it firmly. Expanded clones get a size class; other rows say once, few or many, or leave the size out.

TGTGCCAGCAGTGTAAGTGTTTTCACTGAAGCTTTCTTT,CASSVSVFTEAFF,.,.,TRBJ1-1,TRBV2
TGTGCCAGCAGCCTAGGGGGGGGCTCTGAAAAACTGTTTTTT,CASSLGGGSEKLFF,many,.,TRBJ1-4,TRBV3-1
TGTGCCAGCAGTTACCCCAGGGGGAAAAATGAAAAACTGTTTTTT,CASSYPRGKNEKLFF,many,TRBD1,TRBJ1-4,TRBV6-6
TGTGCCAGCAGTTACTCTGAAGAGGCGGCTTTCTTT,CASSYSEEAAFF,.,.,TRBJ1-1,TRBV6-5
TGTGCCAGCAGAGCCCCGACAGGTTCTAACTATGGCTACACCTTC,CASRAPTGSNYGYTF,once,.,TRBJ1-2,TRBV7-9
TGTGCCAGCAGCCCATCCCGCATGAGCTCTGGAAACACCATATATTTT,CASSPSRMSSGNTIYF,few,.,TRBJ1-3,TRBV28
TGCGCCAGCAGCCCTGAGGCGGGGAGGAACTACGAGCAGTACTTC,CASSPEAGRNYEQYF,.,.,TRBJ2-7,TRBV5-1
TGTGCCAGCAGTTACCCACCGTGGGGGGGGCACACAGATACGCAGTATTTT,CASSYPPWGGHTDTQYF,.,.,TRBJ2-3,TRBV6-5
TGTGCCAGCAGCTTAGAACTAGCGCGGGGGGGGTCCTACAATGAGCAGTTCTTC,CASSLELARGGSYNEQFF,.,TRBD2,TRBJ2-1,TRBV11-2
TGTGCCAGCAGTTTATCGGGGCCAGATACGCAGTATTTT,CASSLSGPDTQYF,few,.,TRBJ2-3,TRBV12-3/TRBV12-4
TGTGCCAGCAGTGAAGTAGGGGGCAGGAGTGGCTACACCTTC,CASSEVGGRSGYTF,few,TRBD1,TRBJ1-2,TRBV6-1
TGTGCCAGCAGTTCCTCCGGGACCACAGATACGCAGTATTTT,CASSSSGTTDTQYF,few,.,TRBJ2-3,TRBV2
TGTGCCAGCAGCCTAGGGAGACAGTTCGGGGAGCTGTTTTTT,CASSLGRQFGELFF,.,.,TRBJ2-2,TRBV27
TGCGCCAGCAGTGAGGACAGGGTGGACTATGGCTACACCTTC,CASSEDRVDYGYTF,medium-sized,TRBD1,TRBJ1-2,TRBV10-2
TGTGCCACCAGTGAAGGGGGCCTATCGGGCAAAAACATTCAGTACTTC,CATSEGGLSGKNIQYF,many,TRBD1,TRBJ2-4,TRBV24-1
TGCAGTGCCGCGACGACTAGATCCCACGAGCAGTACTTC,CSAATTRSHEQYF,.,.,TRBJ2-7,TRBV20-1
TGTGCCAGCAGTTTACGGCCCTACAATGAGCAGTTCTTC,CASSLRPYNEQFF,few,.,TRBJ2-1,TRBV27
TGTGCCAGCAGTGATCCGGGACAGGGGGCGGGGGAGCAGTACTTC,CASSDPGQGAGEQYF,few,TRBD1,TRBJ2-7,TRBV25-1
TGTGCCAGTAGTATAGGGGCCGAGGGCGATGAGCAGTTCTTC,CASSIGAEGDEQFF,medium-sized,.,TRBJ2-1,TRBV19
TGCGCCAGCAGCTTGCAGAACCGCCAACGCGATACGCAGTATTTT,CASSLQNRQRDTQYF,many,.,TRBJ2-3,TRBV5-1
TGCGCCAGCTCTCTGGCGGGGGGGTACACTGAAGCTTTCTTT,CASSLAGGYTEAFF,medium-sized,.,TRBJ1-1,TRBV5-1
TGTGCCATCAGTGAGACAAGAACTAGCGGGAACGAGCAGTACTTC,CAISETRTSGNEQYF,.,TRBD2,TRBJ2-7,TRBV10-3
TGTGCCAGCAGCTTAGGACGAGCAACTAATGAAAAACTGTTTTTT,CASSLGRATNEKLFF,many,.,TRBJ1-4,TRBV7-9
TGTGCCAGCAGTGTAGGGGACAGCCCTACAGACGAGCAGTACTTC,CASSVGDSPTDEQYF,few,TRBD1,TRBJ2-7,TRBV2
TGTGCCAGCAGCTCGCAGTCGACATGGGTCACTGAAGCTTTCTTT,CASSSQSTWVTEAFF,.,.,TRBJ1-1,TRBV7-9
TGTGCCAGCCGACCGGCAGGGGGCACTGAAGCTTTCTTT,CASRPAGGTEAFF,medium-sized,TRBD1,TRBJ1-1,TRBV19
TGTGCCAGCAGTGAAGACCAGGGGTGGAATCAGCCCCAGCATTTT,CASSEDQGWNQPQHF,.,.,TRBJ1-5,TRBV6-1
TGCAGTGCTAGTAAGCAGGCGAACACTGAAGCTTTCTTT,CSASKQANTEAFF,.,.,TRBJ1-1,TRBV20-1
TGTGCCACCACCCCGGACTCTAACACCGGGGATCAGTTTTTT,CATTPDSNTGDQFF,.,.,TRBJ2-2,TRBV19
TGTGCCAGTAGTACGGACTATAACACCGGGGAGCTGTTTTTT,CASSTDYNTGELFF,.,.,TRBJ2-2,TRBV19
TGTGCCAGCAGGGGCGGGGCAGCCGGGAACAATGAGCAGTTCTTC,CASRGGAAGNNEQFF,many,.,TRBJ2-1,TRBV6-1
TGTGCCAGCAGTTTGGGGGACAGGCCTTACAATGAGCAGTTCTTC,CASSLGDRPYNEQFF,few,TRBD1,TRBJ2-1,TRBV28
TGTGCCAGCAGCCGGTTGGACGAATACACTGAAGCTTTCTTT,CASSRLDEYTEAFF,.,.,TRBJ1-1,TRBV4-2
TGTGCCAGCAGTTACTCTGACGCCCCAGGGTACTATGGCTACACCTTC,CASSYSDAPGYYGYTF,.,.,TRBJ1-2,TRBV6-5
TGCAGTGCTAGAGACAGGGGGACCGCCGGTCAGCCCCAGCATTTT,CSARDRGTAGQPQHF,.,TRBD1,TRBJ1-5,TRBV20-1
TGCGCCATCTCCCTAGTGGTTTCACCCCTCCACTTT,CAISLVVSPLHF,few,.,TRBJ1-6,TRBV2
TGTGCCAGCAGCCAAGATAGTCGTCGGGGCGAGCAGTACTTC,CASSQDSRRGEQYF,many,.,TRBJ2-7,TRBV3-1
TGTGCCAGCAGTGGGAGGGGCCGTAGCTCCTACGAGCAGTACTTC,CASSGRGRSSYEQYF,.,TRBD2,TRBJ2-7,TRBV28
TGTGCCAGCAGTGAAGCCTCAACGGGTCAGCCCCAGCATTTT,CASSEASTGQPQHF,.,.,TRBJ1-5,TRBV6-1
TGTGCCAGCAGTTACGGGGGAAGTCAGCCCCAGCATTTT,CASSYGGSQPQHF,few,.,TRBJ1-5,TRBV6-5
TGTGCCAGCAGTGCGTGGGGGGGAAGGGGCCCTGGAAACACCATATATTTT,CASSAWGGRGPGNTIYF,few,.,TRBJ1-3,TRBV12-3/TRBV12-4
TGTGCCAGCAGTTCCCCAGGACTAGCGGGAGGGGGCACCGGGGAGCTGTTTTTT,CASSSPGLAGGGTGELFF,.,TRBD2,TRBJ2-2,TRBV28
TGTGCCAGCAGCCACCCTAGGGGAGTACGCGGGGGTGAAAAACTGTTTTTT,CASSHPRGVRGGEKLFF,.,.,TRBJ1-4,TRBV3-1
TGTGCCAGCAGTTCATCGGTGGGGACGGAGGAGACCCAGTACTTC,CASSSSVGTEETQYF,many,.,TRBJ2-5,TRBV6-1
TGTGCCAGCAACGCGGGTACTACCTACGAGCAGTACTTC,CASNAGTTYEQYF,few,.,TRBJ2-7,TRBV12-3/TRBV12-4
TGCAGTGCTAGGGGGACTAGCGGGTTCACAGATACGCAGTATTTT,CSARGTSGFTDTQYF,many,TRBD2,TRBJ2-3,TRBV20-1
TGTGCCAGCAGCCCCGAGACAGGACTAACGATAACGCAGTATTTT,CASSPETGLTITQYF,.,.,TRBJ2-3,TRBV5-8
TGTGCCAGCAGCTTAGAGGGGGCCTTCCAGGGTGGCTACACCTTC,CASSLEGAFQGGYTF,many,.,TRBJ1-2,TRBV11-3
TGTGCCAGCAGCTTAGCGCGGGAGAGTCGGGCTGAAGCTTTCTTT,CASSLARESRAEAFF,.,.,TRBJ1-1,TRBV7-9
TGTGCCAGCACCCCCCGGACAGGTGGAGGCACAGATACGCAGTATTTT,CASTPRTGGGTDTQYF,many,TRBD1,TRBJ2-3,TRBV2
TGTGCCAGCAGCCAAGGCTCGGGGCTTGAGCAGTACTTC,CASSQGSGLEQYF,.,.,TRBJ2-7,TRBV11-2
TGTGCCAGCAGCGCCCGGACAGAGGTTAACACCGGGGAGCTGTTTTTT,CASSARTEVNTGELFF,.,.,TRBJ2-2,TRBV11-3
TGCGCCAGCAGCTCGGATTTACGTAACACCGGGGAGCTGTTTTTT,CASSSDLRNTGELFF,.,.,TRBJ2-2,TRBV5-1
TGTGCCAGCAGCTTAACAGGGATGGGGGATACGCAGTATTTT,CASSLTGMGDTQYF,few,.,TRBJ2-3,TRBV7-2
TGTGCCAGCAGCTTCGCGGCGATAAGGACAGGGAGTACTCTCGAGCAGTACTTC,CASSFAAIRTGSTLEQYF,.,TRBD1,TRBJ2-7,TRBV7-2
TGTGCCAGTAGTTCAGGGAACTCCTACGAGCAGTACTTC,CASSSGNSYEQYF,few,.,TRBJ2-7,TRBV19
TGTGCCAGCAGCCAAGGTCAATACCACCGAGGCTACACCTTC,CASSQGQYHRGYTF,.,.,TRBJ1-2,TRBV16
TGTGCCAGCACCCCAGGGGACAGTGCGGGAAACACCATATATTTT,CASTPGDSAGNTIYF,.,TRBD1,TRBJ1-3,TRBV28
TGTGCCAGCAGTGAAGCACAGGGATACAATGAGCAGTTCTTC,CASSEAQGYNEQFF,few,.,TRBJ2-1,TRBV2